This T cell receptor (beta chain) was documented in a study of early T cells in non-severe SARS-CoV-2 infection. The study's findings and limits: Comparison of clonotypes with VDJdb favored anti-spike CD8 responses while missing private and CD4 specificities.

This clonotype was seen more than once but under ten times. Antigen: not known. CDR3 length: 17 amino acids. Looked up from germline, CDR1 is SGHVS and CDR2 is FNYEAQ. The V and J ends lost 5 bases and 1 base respectively, with 15 bases between them. Attached unique molecular identifiers marked individual cDNA molecules. TCRdb re-derived calls from the 5' RACE reads in MiXCR, one entry per CDR3 protein. The profile shows roughly 81,000 distinct CDR3 sequences, around an eighth of them singletons. The sequenced sample consisted of whole blood. V is TRBV7-6 and J is TRBJ2-6; D not certain. This sequence was found in an adult who was a healthcare worker with PCR-confirmed SARS-CoV-2 infection or an uninfected control (not recorded which). CDR3: CASSPQDSLSGANVLTF. The CDR3 bases are TGTGCCAGCAGCCCCCAAGATAGCCTTTCTGGGGCCAACGTCCTGACTTTC.